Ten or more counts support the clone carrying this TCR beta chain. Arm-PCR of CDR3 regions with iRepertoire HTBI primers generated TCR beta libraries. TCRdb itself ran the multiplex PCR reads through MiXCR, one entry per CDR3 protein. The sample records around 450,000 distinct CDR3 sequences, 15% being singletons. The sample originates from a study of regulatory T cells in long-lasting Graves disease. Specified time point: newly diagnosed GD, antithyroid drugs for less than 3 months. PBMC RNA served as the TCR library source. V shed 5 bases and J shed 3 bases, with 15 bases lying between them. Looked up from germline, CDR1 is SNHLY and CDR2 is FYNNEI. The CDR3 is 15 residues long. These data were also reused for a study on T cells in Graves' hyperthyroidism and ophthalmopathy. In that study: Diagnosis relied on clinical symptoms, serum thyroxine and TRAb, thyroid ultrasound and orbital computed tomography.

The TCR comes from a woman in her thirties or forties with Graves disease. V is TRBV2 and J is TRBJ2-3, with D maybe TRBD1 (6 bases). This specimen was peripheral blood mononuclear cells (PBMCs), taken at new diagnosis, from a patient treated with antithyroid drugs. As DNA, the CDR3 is TGTGCCAGCAGTCAGGGGCAGGGCATTACAGATACGCAGTATTTT. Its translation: CASSQGQGITDTQYF.